One and the same sample provided the 27 T cell receptor beta chains below, sequenced in a study of response to subunit inactivated influenza vaccine. TCRdb called the RT-PCR reads again in MiXCR, with one record for every CDR3 protein. Found here are 500,000 to 550,000 distinct CDR3 sequences, less than 10% of them singletons; the top ten hold approximately 13%. The starting material was PBMCs from blood, obtained around 2 years after vaccination. The receptors come from a man aged 50 to 75 who received an inactivated influenza vaccine.

The sample holds a few counts of this clonotype. The chain couples TRBV20-1 to TRBJ2-3; a possible D gene is TRBD1 (5 bases). V shed 3 bases and J shed 4 bases, with 17 bases lying between them. The germline V gene has CDR1 DFQATT and CDR2 SNEGSKA (reference sequence). CDR3 length: 15 residues. The CDR3 protein is CSASPTPRGADTQYF. In DNA form, the CDR3 reads TGCAGTGCTAGCCCTACGCCTAGGGGCGCAGATACGCAGTATTTT.

V gene TRBV20-1 combines with J gene TRBJ2-7; 11 nucleotides align to TRBD2. CDR1 and CDR2 (germline): DFQATT, SNEGSKA (reference sequence). CDR3 size: 17 residues. V was clipped by 0 bases and J by 6 bases; unmatched bases: 13. DNA for the CDR3: TGCAGTGCTAGAGATCCAGGGTCGTCTAGCGGGGGGCGCGAGCAGTACTTC. It encodes CSARDPGSSSGGREQYF.

This clonotype has just a few counts. The rearrangement uses TRBV6-6 and TRBJ2-7; D is uncertain. Germline V gives CDR1 MNHNY, CDR2 SVGAGI (reference sequence). The CDR3 extends over 13 amino acids. V was shortened by 5 bases and J by 5 bases, with 13 bases between the two germline ends. CDR3 sequence: CASSTGRKDEQYF. CDR3 nucleotide sequence: TGTGCCAGCAGTACGGGCAGGAAGGACGAGCAGTACTTC.

This clonotype was found many times. The chain uses TRBV7-9 and TRBJ2-1; no clear D gene. This CDR3 has 14 residues. Germline lookup yields CDR1 SEHNR and CDR2 FQNEAQ (reference sequence). The V gene lost 5 bases and the J gene lost 1 base, with 9 bases spanning the gap. DNA for the CDR3: TGTGCCAGCAGCCTGGACGTTTCCTACAATGAGCAGTTCTTC. Amino acid sequence: CASSLDVSYNEQFF.

The chain joins TRBV6-5 to TRBJ2-6, with unresolved D. The CDR3 is 16 residues long. Per germline, CDR1 MNHEY and CDR2 SVGAGI. V gave up 0 bases and J gave up 2 bases, with 8 bases separating them. The CDR3 here is CASSYSGVPGANVLTF. The CDR3 bases are TGTGCCAGCAGTTACTCTGGAGTACCTGGGGCCAACGTCCTGACTTTC.

The V and J genes are TRBV14 and TRBJ1-6; D possibly corresponds to TRBD1 (6 bases). V lost 3 bases to trimming and J lost 10 bases, with 13 bases between them. The CDR3 covers 14 residues. Per germline, CDR1 SGHDN and CDR2 FVKESK. The CDR3 is CASSQNRVGSPLHF. The CDR3 nucleotides are TGTGCCAGCAGCCAGAACAGGGTTGGGTCACCCCTCCACTTT.

This clonotype has more than one count but fewer than ten. J is TRBJ2-1 and V is TRBV24-1; D is uncertain. V was pared by 5 bases and J by 6 bases, with 10 bases between. Germline V CDR1 and CDR2: KGHDR, SFDVKD. This CDR3 is built from 13 residues. DNA for the CDR3: TGTGCCACCAGTGGTGGGATCCTCAATGAGCAGTTCTTC. Protein product: CATSGGILNEQFF.

The chain has TRBV5-1 and TRBJ2-1; D is unclear. V was trimmed by 4 bases and J by 5 bases, leaving 22 bases between them. Germline CDR1 and CDR2: SGHRS and YFSETQ. This CDR3 is 17 amino acids long. The chain's CDR3 is CASSPPSFGKKNNEQFF. CDR3 coding DNA: TGCGCCAGCAGCCCCCCCTCCTTCGGAAAAAAAAACAATGAGCAGTTCTTC.

The chain uses TRBV4-1 and TRBJ2-3; TRBD2 matches at 8 bases. V shed 1 base, J shed 1 base, and the junction held 13 bases outside the gene matches. The CDR3 has 19 residues. The germline CDR1 and CDR2 sequences are MGHRA and YSYEKL. CDR3 loop: CASSQGTSGNRYGTDTQYF. The CDR3 nucleotides are TGCGCCAGCAGCCAAGGTACTAGCGGAAACCGGTACGGCACAGATACGCAGTATTTT.

The J gene is TRBJ1-2, the V gene TRBV6-1; tentative D call: TRBD1 (5 bases). Germline-derived CDR1 and CDR2 are MNHNS and SASEGT. The V and J ends lost 7 bases and 3 bases respectively, with 12 bases between them. The CDR3 spans 13 residues. The CDR3 sequence is CASTLRGDYGYTF. The CDR3 DNA reads as TGTGCCAGCACCTTACGAGGGGACTATGGCTACACCTTC.

This chain links TRBV6-1 with TRBJ2-7; D possibly corresponds to TRBD1 (6 bases). Germline V gives CDR1 MNHNS, CDR2 SASEGT. The length of the CDR3 is 14 residues. The V end was cut by 5 bases, the J end by 2 bases, with 13 bases between. DNA for the CDR3: TGTGCCAGCAGTAGGGGGAGACTCGCCTACGAGCAGTACTTC. This sequence encodes CASSRGRLAYEQYF.

The chain combines TRBV18 with TRBJ2-7; TRBD1 matches at 8 bases. The junction had 9 bases not matched to a gene; V was cut back by 6 bases and J by 2 bases. The CDR3 is 15 residues long. Germline loops: CDR1 KGHSH, CDR2 LQKENI. The CDR3 here is CASSPGQGTAYEQYF. Written as DNA, the CDR3 is TGTGCCAGCTCGCCCGGACAGGGAACGGCCTACGAGCAGTACTTC.

The sample holds a few counts of this clonotype. The V and J genes are TRBV6-1 and TRBJ2-2, with 7 positions matching TRBD1. The CDR3 length is 16 residues. Germline CDR1 and CDR2: MNHNS and SASEGT. V shed 6 bases, J shed 6 bases, and the junction held 13 bases outside the gene matches. The CDR3 DNA is TGTGCCAGCAGATCGACAGGGATTCCCTTAGCCGGGGAGCTGTTTTTT. Translating gives CASRSTGIPLAGELFF.

Many counts were recorded for this clonotype. J is TRBJ2-7 and V is TRBV4-3, with 8 nucleotides matching TRBD1. This CDR3 has 15 residues. Looked up from germline, CDR1 is LGHNA and CDR2 is YSLEER. J gave up 0 bases and V 4 bases, and 5 bases lay outside the gene matches. CDR3 sequence reads: CASSPGTGNSYEQYF. Here the CDR3 DNA reads TGCGCCAGCAGCCCCGGGACAGGTAACTCCTACGAGCAGTACTTC.

This clonotype was seen at least ten times. For the CDR3, the DNA is TGCAGTGCAACCTCAGGGAGCTCTGGAAACACCATATATTTT. This translates into CSATSGSSGNTIYF. V is TRBV20-1 and J is TRBJ1-3, with a tentative D call TRBD1 (5 bases). Looked up from germline, CDR1 is DFQATT and CDR2 is SNEGSKA (reference sequence). The CDR3 sequence is 14 residues long. The V end was cut by 6 bases, the J end by 0 bases, with 12 bases between.

The CDR3 loop reads CSASQREGRLTGELFF. The CDR3 DNA follows: TGCAGTGCTTCCCAGCGGGAGGGCCGGCTCACCGGGGAGCTGTTTTTT. The chain is built from TRBV20-1 and TRBJ2-2; 10 bases match TRBD2. Trimming took 5 bases from V and 4 from J; bases not matched to a gene: 10. The CDR3 length is 16 residues. Germline V lookup: CDR1 DFQATT, CDR2 SNEGSKA (reference sequence).

This clonotype was found many times. The chain has TRBV20-1 and TRBJ1-2; D is possibly TRBD1 (5 bases). CDR3 length equals 11 residues. The V gene lost 5 bases and the J gene lost 5 bases, with 9 bases spanning the gap. From germline, CDR1 is DFQATT and CDR2 SNEGSKA (reference sequence). The CDR3 sequence is CSAGAGYGYTF. CDR3 in DNA: TGCAGTGCTGGGGCGGGGTATGGCTACACCTTC.

Ten or more counts support this clonotype. The chain uses TRBV20-1 and TRBJ1-4, with D perhaps matching TRBD1 (5 bases). There are 16 residues in the CDR3. Germline V gene sequence: CDR1 DFQATT, CDR2 SNEGSKA (reference sequence). Trimming removed 0 bases at V and 3 bases at J, with 14 bases between. The CDR3 reads CSARDLPGRSNEKLFF. CDR3 DNA sequence: TGCAGTGCTAGAGATCTTCCGGGACGTTCTAATGAAAAACTGTTTTTT.

This clonotype was recorded at least ten times. This chain uses TRBV20-1 with TRBJ1-5, with D maybe TRBD1 (6 bases). Germline CDR1 is DFQATT and CDR2 is SNEGSKA (reference sequence). The V gene lost 1 base and the J gene lost 5 bases, with 9 bases spanning the gap. This CDR3 region has 13 residues. CDR3 region: CSARVQGYQPQHF. The DNA of the CDR3 is TGCAGTGCTAGAGTACAGGGTTATCAGCCCCAGCATTTT.

In its sample, this clonotype was seen a few times. V gene TRBV12-3 or TRBV12-4 combines with J gene TRBJ2-1, with D uncertain. The V end was cut by 2 bases, the J end by 4 bases, with 12 bases between. The CDR3 covers 15 residues. The CDR3 loop reads CASSLYGPGYNEQFF. The CDR3 coding sequence is TGTGCCAGCAGTTTATACGGGCCCGGGTACAATGAGCAGTTCTTC.

The genes are TRBV2 and TRBJ2-4, with TRBD1 matching over 9 bases. CDR3 length: 17 residues. Germline V lookup: CDR1 SNHLY, CDR2 FYNNEI. Germline trimming cut 4 bases from V and 1 base from J; bases unmatched to any gene: 8. CDR3 protein: CASSVLGQGLAKNIQYF. CDR3 nucleotide sequence: TGTGCCAGCAGTGTCCTGGGACAGGGCCTCGCCAAAAACATTCAGTACTTC. Together with reference TRBV2 and TRBJ2-4, the CDR3 gives the full variable domain: EPEVTQTPSHQVTQMGQEVILRCVPISNHLYFYWYRQILGQKVEFLVSFYNNEISEKSEIFDDQFSVERPDGSNFTLKIRSTKLEDSAMYFCASSVLGQGLAKNIQYFGAGTRLSVL.

This clonotype occurred many times. The genes are TRBV20-1 and TRBJ2-5, with 12 bases lining up with TRBD2. With 5 bases clipped from V and 9 bases from J, the junction kept 10 bases outside the gene matches. Germline-derived CDR1 and CDR2 are DFQATT and SNEGSKA (reference sequence). CDR3 size: 14 residues. DNA for the CDR3: TGCAGTGCTCTTTCCGGGACTAGCGGGTGGTCCCAGTACTTC. Its translation: CSALSGTSGWSQYF.

This clonotype was found many times. This chain links TRBV10-3 with TRBJ2-5; D remains ambiguous. Trimming left V 2 bases short and J 3 bases short, with 10 bases between. Looked up from germline, CDR1 is ENHRY and CDR2 is SYGVKD. The CDR3 length is 14 residues. CDR3 sequence reads: CAISEPTVEETQYF. In DNA, the CDR3 is TGTGCCATCAGTGAGCCGACTGTAGAAGAGACCCAGTACTTC.

This sequence joins TRBV27 and TRBJ2-5, with D unclear. The germline gives CDR1 MNHEY, CDR2 SMNVEV (reference sequence). The CDR3 has 15 residues. Trimming took off 5 bases at V and 2 bases at J, with 15 bases between the two ends. CDR3 region: CASSGMGQEQETQYF. The CDR3 bases are TGTGCCAGCAGTGGAATGGGTCAAGAGCAAGAGACCCAGTACTTC.

This clonotype was seen at least ten times. The chain employs TRBV14 and TRBJ2-1; unclear D gene. V was trimmed by 5 bases and J by 1 base, leaving 9 bases between them. This CDR3 has 14 amino acids. CDR1 and CDR2 from the germline V gene are SGHDN and FVKESK. DNA of the CDR3: TGTGCCAGCAGCTCCACGTGGTCCTACAATGAGCAGTTCTTC. This sequence encodes CASSSTWSYNEQFF. Full variable domain (missing parts from reference TRBV14 and TRBJ2-1): EAGVTQFPSHSVIEKGQTVTLRCDPISGHDNLYWYRRVMGKEIKFLLHFVKESKQDESGMPNNRFLAERTGGTYSTLKVQPAELEDSGVYFCASSSTWSYNEQFFGPGTRLTVL.

The rearrangement uses TRBV18 and TRBJ2-7, with D perhaps matching TRBD2 (6 bases). Trimming cost V 3 bases and J 7 bases, with 25 bases left between them. Germline V gene lookup returns CDR1 KGHSH and CDR2 LQKENI. The CDR3 runs 17 residues. DNA for the CDR3: TGTGCCAGCTCACCGATATTGGGGGGAATTCGGGTCCAGGAGCAGTACTTC. Its protein is CASSPILGGIRVQEQYF.

This rearrangement joins TRBV6-2 or TRBV6-3 to TRBJ2-1; D is perhaps TRBD2 (5 bases). This CDR3 contains 15 residues. With 5 bases removed from V and 2 bases from J, the gap between germline ends came to 13 bases. The germline V gene has CDR1 MNHEY and CDR2 SVGEGT. CDR3 sequence: CASSKGRPPYNEQFF. The CDR3 DNA follows: TGTGCCAGCAGTAAAGGGAGACCCCCCTACAATGAGCAGTTCTTC.